This T cell receptor (beta chain) was documented in a study of shared clonotypes between healthy human individuals. V lost 6 bases, J lost 5 bases, and 4 bases stayed unmatched. Germline V gives CDR1 KGHSH, CDR2 LQKENI. The CDR3 sequence is 13 residues long. Data came from immunoSEQ multiplex PCR; TCRdb stores just in-frame clones and leaves some out. The repertoire has some 1.5 million clones, 95% to 99% of them found once; the top ten carry roughly 0.4%. The rearrangement joins TRBV18 to TRBJ1-5, with 7 bases aligning to TRBD1. The clonotype comes from a man aged 25-40 years in good health. Sequenced sample: naive CD4+ T cells sorted from blood. Subset reported: CD45RA+ positively selected. CDR3 residues: CASSADRHQPQHF. The CDR3 DNA reads as TGTGCCAGCTCGGCGGACAGGCATCAGCCCCAGCATTTT.